A single sample is the source of the 28 T cell receptor beta chains below, sequenced in a study of OX40 agonist ivuxolimab in advanced cancers. Libraries were prepared by immunoSEQ multiplex PCR; TCRdb keeps only in-frame clonotypes and omits some of them. The sample has approximately 60,000 clones; around 77% are singletons. The sequencing used CD4+ or CD8+ T cells sorted from blood, collected in a trial of the OX40 agonist ivuxolimab. The receptors come from an adult with an advanced solid tumor such as melanoma, head and neck, liver or kidney cancer.

This chain links TRBV9 with TRBJ1-2; the D gene is possibly TRBD1 (5 bases). Germline V gene data show CDR1 as SGDLS and CDR2 as YYNGEE. This CDR3 region has 13 residues. V gave up 4 bases and J gave up 8 bases, with 15 bases separating them. The CDR3 DNA follows: TGTGCCAGCAGCTCAGTGGGGGTGATGGGCTACACCTTC. Translated, it gives CASSSVGVMGYTF.

The chain carries TRBV15 and TRBJ1-2; D unresolved. There are 15 residues in the CDR3. Germline values: CDR1 LNHNV, CDR2 YYDKDF (reference sequence). The germline V and J ends were trimmed by 0 bases and 3 bases, with 11 bases remaining between them. The CDR3 DNA follows: TGTGCCACCAGCAGAGATCAATCGAGGGACTATGGCTACACCTTC. Its translation is CATSRDQSRDYGYTF.

The chain has TRBV5-6 and TRBJ1-1; D remains unclear. The ends were cut back, 0 bases at V and 3 bases at J, with 3 bases in the middle. CDR3 length equals 12 residues. Germline V lookup: CDR1 SGHDT, CDR2 YYEEEE. This chain's CDR3 is CASSLEDTEAFF. The CDR3 DNA sequence: TGTGCCAGCAGCTTGGAAGACACTGAAGCTTTCTTT.

V usage is TRBV20-1 and J usage is TRBJ2-5; 8 bases agree with TRBD1. The J segment lost 5 bases and the V segment lost 7 bases, leaving 3 bases of the junction unmatched. The germline V gene has CDR1 DFQATT and CDR2 SNEGSKA (reference sequence). This CDR3 spans 11 amino acids. CDR3 DNA sequence: TGCAGTGTCAGGGGGCGGGAGACCCAGTACTTC. Amino acids: CSVRGRETQYF.

The chain combines TRBV27 with TRBJ2-2, with D uncertain. CDR1 is MNHEY and CDR2 is SMNVEV in the germline V gene (reference sequence). CDR3 length equals 16 residues. Trimming removed 5 bases at V and 6 bases at J, with 19 bases between. DNA of the CDR3: TGTGCCAGCAGTCCCCGACCCGGGTGGGCCTCCGGGGAGCTGTTTTTT. Its translation is CASSPRPGWASGELFF.

The chain joins TRBV6-1 to TRBJ1-2; D is uncertain. The CDR3 is made up of 14 amino acids. Germline lookup yields CDR1 MNHNS and CDR2 SASEGT. The V gene lost 3 bases and the J gene lost 4 bases, with 12 bases spanning the gap. CDR3 nucleotide sequence: TGTGCCAGCAGTGAGGACCTCGACCGCTATGGCTACACCTTC. This codes for CASSEDLDRYGYTF.

This chain links TRBV10-1 with TRBJ2-1; a weak D match, TRBD2 (5 bases). This CDR3 spans 13 amino acids. The V gene lost 4 bases and the J gene lost 8 bases, with 12 bases spanning the gap. Germline CDR1 reads WNHNN; CDR2 reads SYGVQD (reference sequence). This chain's CDR3 is CASSAAVRDEQFF. The CDR3 region has the DNA TGCGCCAGCAGTGCGGCGGTGCGGGATGAGCAGTTCTTC.

This clone was seen more than once but under ten times. The chain uses TRBV11-1 and TRBJ2-3; 7 bases are a match to TRBD2. The CDR3 totals 16 residues. The V and J ends lost 5 bases and 0 bases, in that order; junction bases with no gene match: 8. Germline loops: CDR1 SGHAT, CDR2 FQDESV (reference sequence). The CDR3 here is CASSLRGVVSTDTQYF. The CDR3 DNA follows: TGTGCCAGCAGCCTCCGGGGGGTTGTAAGCACAGATACGCAGTATTTT.

On this clone itself: Within the sample, other DNA sequences also encode this same CDR3. This chain links TRBV6-5 with TRBJ1-1, with unresolved D. Germline V lookup: CDR1 MNHEY, CDR2 SVGAGI. CDR3 size: 13 residues. With 0 bases removed from V and 1 base from J, the gap between germline ends came to 3 bases. The CDR3 coding sequence is TGTGCCAGCAGTTACTCCGCGAACACTGAAGCTTTCTTT. Its translation: CASSYSANTEAFF.

The chain couples TRBV7-2 to TRBJ1-5; no reliable D call. The CDR3 sequence is 12 residues long. V lost 4 bases, J lost 2 bases, and 3 bases lay in between. In germline, CDR1 is SGHTA, CDR2 FQGNSA. The DNA for the CDR3 is TGTGCCAGCAGCTCCCGCAATCAGCCCCAGCATTTT. Encoded protein: CASSSRNQPQHF.

The chain joins TRBV15 to TRBJ2-3; D is possibly TRBD2 (6 bases). Germline-derived CDR1 and CDR2 are LNHNV and YYDKDF (reference sequence). The length of the CDR3 is 16 residues. Trimming removed 3 bases at V and 6 bases at J, with 19 bases between. The CDR3 sequence: CATSSPGTQSRDTQYF. CDR3 in DNA: TGTGCCACCAGCAGTCCCGGGACTCAAAGTAGGGATACGCAGTATTTT.

The chain is built from TRBV7-3 and TRBJ2-2; no clear D. From germline, CDR1 is SGHTA and CDR2 FQGTGA. The CDR3 consists of 12 residues. Trimming took 5 bases from V and 7 from J, leaving 8 bases between them. CDR3 coding DNA: TGTGCCAGCAGCCGTTCTGGCGGGGAGCTGTTTTTT. Translation: CASSRSGGELFF.

This chain joins TRBV18 and TRBJ1-2; D is unresolved. The V and J ends lost 6 bases and 2 bases respectively, with 19 bases between them. Germline CDR1 KGHSH, CDR2 LQKENI. The CDR3 spans 16 residues. The CDR3 DNA reads TGTGCCAGCTCCCCCACATCTTTGGCAGAGAACTATGGCTACACCTTC. Its protein product is CASSPTSLAENYGYTF.

This clone is medium-sized (0.01 to 0.1%). At the DNA level, this CDR3 is encoded by other sequences in the same sample as well. This rearrangement joins TRBV7-9 to TRBJ1-1; TRBD1 aligns across 7 bases. V gave up 0 bases and J gave up 3 bases; unmatched junction bases: 4. The CDR3 extends over 15 amino acids. CDR1 SEHNR and CDR2 FQNEAQ come from the germline V gene (reference sequence). The CDR3, as DNA: TGTGCCAGCAGCTTAGCGACAGGGAGGGACACTGAAGCTTTCTTT. Translation gives CASSLATGRDTEAFF. Variable domain in full (rest from reference TRBV7-9 and TRBJ1-1): DTGVSQNPRHKITKRGQNVTFRCDPISEHNRLYWYRQTLGQGPEFLTYFQNEAQLEKSRLLSDRFSAERPKGSFSTLEIQRTEQGDSAMYLCASSLATGRDTEAFFGQGTRLTVV.

The genes are TRBV28 and TRBJ2-3; 7 bases are shared with TRBD1. The CDR3 spans 16 residues. Trimming at V came to 1 base and at J to 4 bases, leaving 8 bases not matched to a gene. The germline CDR1 and CDR2 sequences are MDHEN and SYDVKM. CDR3 residues: CASSLFGAGGSDTQYF. Here the CDR3 DNA reads TGTGCCAGCAGTTTATTTGGGGCAGGGGGATCAGATACGCAGTATTTT.

The rearrangement joins TRBV11-2 to TRBJ1-4, with D tentatively TRBD1 (5 bases). Trimming left V 0 bases short and J 7 bases short, with 12 bases between. This CDR3 is built from 15 residues. The germline V gene encodes CDR1 SGHAT and CDR2 FQNNGV. CDR3 DNA: TGTGCCAGCAGCTTAGACCGTCCGGGGACTGAAAAACTGTTTTTT. This encodes CASSLDRPGTEKLFF.

The V and J genes are TRBV11-2 and TRBJ2-5, with D possibly being TRBD2 (7 bases). Trimming left V 7 bases short and J 2 bases short, with 20 bases between. CDR1 and CDR2 (germline): SGHAT, FQNNGV. This CDR3 region has 16 residues. The CDR3, as DNA: TGTGCCAGCACCCCTCTGACGGGGGGCCGTCAAGAGACCCAGTACTTC. Encoded protein: CASTPLTGGRQETQYF.

There are a few counts of this clone. This chain links TRBV19 with TRBJ2-5, with D perhaps given as TRBD1 or TRBD2 (5 bases each). The CDR3 runs to 15 residues. The V and J ends lost 3 bases and 5 bases respectively, with 16 bases between them. Germline assignment: CDR1 LNHDA and CDR2 SQIVND (reference sequence). DNA of the CDR3: TGTGCCAGTAGTATTAAGGGGACCGCCTGGGAGACCCAGTACTTC. The encoded protein is CASSIKGTAWETQYF.

This clone was seen repeatedly, ten times or more. The chain carries TRBV15 and TRBJ2-6; D not certain. The ends were cut back, 0 bases at V and 2 bases at J, with 8 bases in the middle. CDR1 LNHNV and CDR2 YYDKDF come from the germline V gene (reference sequence). This CDR3 comprises 16 residues. CDR3 region: CATSRDMRAGANVLTF. The DNA for the CDR3 is TGTGCCACCAGCAGAGACATGAGAGCTGGGGCCAACGTCCTGACTTTC.

The chain has TRBV28 and TRBJ2-3, with D possibly matching TRBD2 (6 bases). Germline CDR1 and CDR2: MDHEN and SYDVKM. V was shortened by 5 bases and J by 0 bases, with 12 bases between the two germline ends. The CDR3 runs to 15 residues. This chain's CDR3 is CASSGGGLSTDTQYF. DNA for the CDR3: TGTGCCAGCAGTGGTGGGGGACTTAGCACAGATACGCAGTATTTT.

This clone was seen only a few times. The chain links TRBV28 to TRBJ2-7; TRBD2 agrees at 8 bases. Per germline, CDR1 MDHEN and CDR2 SYDVKM. The ends lost 3 bases at V and 4 bases at J; junction bases unmatched: 8. The CDR3 covers 15 residues. CDR3 sequence: CASSFVTGGLYEQYF. CDR3 DNA: TGTGCCAGCAGTTTTGTGACGGGAGGGCTGTACGAGCAGTACTTC.

The gene calls are TRBV10-1 and TRBJ1-5; 7 bases match TRBD1. The CDR3 length is 13 residues. The V gene end was trimmed by 4 bases and the J gene end by 5 bases; junction bases not matched to a gene: 2. Germline V gives CDR1 WNHNN, CDR2 SYGVQD (reference sequence). The CDR3 DNA sequence: TGCGCCAGCAGTGCGGACAGGTATCAGCCCCAGCATTTT. It is translated as CASSADRYQPQHF.

This chain connects TRBV30 to TRBJ2-7, with no clear D. Per germline, CDR1 GTSNPN and CDR2 SVGIG (reference sequence). Trimming removed 3 bases from V and 6 bases from J, with 12 bases in between. The CDR3 runs to 12 residues. CDR3 coding DNA: TGTGCCTGGAGGTCGGGCCCCCGCGAGCAGTACTTC. Protein: CAWRSGPREQYF.

This clone is a singleton in its sample. The rearrangement links TRBV9 to TRBJ1-6, with 7 bases aligning to TRBD1. CDR1 and CDR2 (germline): SGDLS, YYNGEE. The V and J ends lost 1 base and 8 bases, in that order; junction bases with no gene match: 6. This CDR3 comprises 15 residues. The DNA of the CDR3 is TGTGCCAGCAGCGTATCCGGGGACAGTTATTCACCCCTCCACTTT. It yields the protein CASSVSGDSYSPLHF.

V gene TRBV27 combines with J gene TRBJ2-3; possibly TRBD1 for D (5 bases). Germline CDR1 and CDR2: MNHEY and SMNVEV (reference sequence). The CDR3 has 15 residues. V was cut by 4 bases and J by 2 bases, with 13 bases left in between. Here the CDR3 reads CASSYDSLNTDTQYF. As DNA, the CDR3 is TGTGCCAGCAGTTACGACAGTCTAAACACAGATACGCAGTATTTT.

This clone was detected once. The V gene is TRBV12-5, the J gene TRBJ2-7; 12 nucleotides match TRBD1. Trimming cost V 1 base and J 2 bases; bases outside gene matches: 21. Per germline, CDR1 LGHNT and CDR2 FRNRAP. The length of the CDR3 is 22 residues. The DNA of the CDR3 is TGTGCTAGTGGTTTGGGCCGGGATAATGAGGTCCCGGGACAGGGGGCCACCTACGAGCAGTACTTC. Translating it yields CASGLGRDNEVPGQGATYEQYF.

CDR3 DNA sequence: TGCAGCGTTGAAACCTCTGGAAACACCATATATTTT. Protein sequence: CSVETSGNTIYF. The chain is built from TRBV29-1 and TRBJ1-3; unclear D gene. Germline V gene data show CDR1 as SQVTM and CDR2 as ANQGSEA. Trimming cost V 2 bases and J 0 bases, with 2 bases left between them. The CDR3 runs 12 residues.

This clone has only a few counts. The rearrangement uses TRBV18 and TRBJ1-2; D unresolved. The CDR3 consists of 14 residues. Germline CDR1 is KGHSH and CDR2 is LQKENI. With 6 bases removed from V and 4 bases from J, the gap between germline ends came to 15 bases. CDR3 nucleotide sequence: TGTGCCAGCTCCGAGGCTCCGGGTAGCTATGGCTACACCTTC. Amino acid sequence: CASSEAPGSYGYTF.